The clone carrying this T cell receptor (beta chain) showed up many times. The antigen remains undetermined. Excluded were patients with other autoimmune diseases, uncontrolled infections, pregnancy or lactation. This entry is derived from a study of Graves' ophthalmopathy and Graves' hyperthyroidism. The study's findings and limits: A classifier, a 13-signature model, separated ophthalmopathy from stable hyperthyroidism with about 87% sensitivity and approximately 80% specificity.

The study amplified TCR beta CDR3 regions using RNA transcripts. A first-round RT-PCR used HTBI primers, followed by a second-round multiplex PCR. In TCRdb, the multiplex PCR reads were re-called with MiXCR into one record per CDR3 protein. This table holds approximately 700,000 distinct CDR3 sequences, roughly 40% found once. Looked up from germline, CDR1 is SQVTM and CDR2 is ANQGSEA. This CDR3 contains 13 residues. V was shortened by 6 bases and J by 10 bases, with 16 bases between the two germline ends. The genes are TRBV29-1 and TRBJ1-6; maybe TRBD1 (5 bases). The origin of this receptor is an adult man with Graves' ophthalmopathy. The sample consisted of peripheral blood. This CDR3 reads CSVGDVIGSPLHF. The CDR3 DNA sequence: TGCAGCGTCGGGGACGTAATAGGGTCACCCCTCCACTTT.